One and the same sample provided the 26 T cell receptor beta chains below, sequenced in a study of cytomegalovirus exposure and HLA in healthy donors. Primers for the PCR totalled 60 Vbeta and 13 Jbeta. The data were produced by immunoSEQ multiplex PCR, yet TCRdb's version contains in-frame clones alone and is incomplete. The sample consists of 150,000 to 200,000 clones, about 75% of them appearing once. Sequenced: PBMCs. All receptors derive from a female donor in good health and CMV-seronegative.

The CDR3 loop is CASSPAGGPSGNTIYF. In nucleotides, the CDR3 is TGTGCCAGCAGCCCCGCAGGGGGCCCCTCTGGAAACACCATATATTTT. This chain uses TRBV5-6 with TRBJ1-3; 8 bases are a match to TRBD1. V was clipped by 4 bases and J by 0 bases; unmatched bases: 6. Germline V gives CDR1 SGHDT, CDR2 YYEEEE. The CDR3 totals 16 residues.

The sample holds one count of this clone. V gene TRBV7-2 combines with J gene TRBJ2-1, with 9 bases that match TRBD2. The junction had 8 bases not matched to a gene; V was cut back by 7 bases and J by 7 bases. The CDR3 is 14 amino acids. CDR1 and CDR2 (germline): SGHTA, FQGNSA. CDR3: CASTTGGGANEQFF. In DNA form, the CDR3 reads TGTGCCAGCACAACTGGCGGGGGGGCGAATGAGCAGTTCTTC.

The chain employs TRBV5-6 and TRBJ2-7, with 9 bases lining up with TRBD1. This CDR3 has 14 amino acids. The trim removed 5 bases at V and 4 bases at J, leaving 7 bases unmatched. CDR1 and CDR2 (germline): SGHDT, YYEEEE. Here the CDR3 reads CASRGTGRRYEQYF. For the CDR3, the DNA is TGTGCCAGCAGGGGGACAGGGAGAAGGTACGAGCAGTACTTC.

The gene calls are TRBV5-4 and TRBJ1-3; possibly TRBD1 for D (6 bases). The germline gives CDR1 SGHNT, CDR2 YYREEE (reference sequence). Deletions cut 4 bases from V and 2 bases from J, with 19 bases between. The CDR3 runs to 17 residues. CDR3 in amino acids: CASSRRGQTVPGNTIYF. DNA for the CDR3: TGTGCCAGCAGCAGACGAGGACAGACGGTCCCTGGAAACACCATATATTTT.

The chain joins TRBV7-3 to TRBJ2-1, with 7 nucleotides matching TRBD1. CDR1 and CDR2 (germline): SGHTA, FQGTGA. Trimming at V came to 4 bases and at J to 7 bases, leaving 13 bases not matched to a gene. The CDR3 length is 16 residues. The CDR3 DNA reads TGTGCCAGCAGCTCCCAGGGGATTTTGGGACAGAATGAGCAGTTCTTC. Amino acids: CASSSQGILGQNEQFF.

The chain employs TRBV5-1 and TRBJ2-1, with 8 positions matching TRBD2. This CDR3 has 15 residues. The V and J ends lost 2 bases and 10 bases, in that order; junction bases with no gene match: 11. Per germline, CDR1 SGHRS and CDR2 YFSETQ. CDR3 region: CASSFADTRGGEQFF. CDR3 in DNA: TGCGCCAGCAGCTTTGCGGACACCCGGGGGGGAGAGCAGTTCTTC.

The chain employs TRBV15 and TRBJ1-3; D possibly corresponds to TRBD1 (5 bases). Germline V gene sequence: CDR1 LNHNV, CDR2 YYDKDF (reference sequence). Trimming left V 0 bases short and J 3 bases short, with 15 bases between. The CDR3 runs 17 residues. The CDR3 reads CATSRDRGGSYGNTIYF. CDR3 nucleotide sequence: TGTGCCACCAGCAGAGATCGGGGGGGTTCGTATGGAAACACCATATATTTT.

The chain links TRBV6-4 to TRBJ2-5, with TRBD1 identical over 7 bases. Germline V gene lookup returns CDR1 MRHNA and CDR2 SNTAGT. Germline trimming cut 6 bases from V and 4 bases from J; bases unmatched to any gene: 5. The CDR3 contains 13 residues. The CDR3 coding sequence is TGTGCCAGCAGCAGGGGGATCGGAGAGACCCAGTACTTC. This codes for CASSRGIGETQYF.

The chain carries TRBV19 and TRBJ2-7, with D maybe TRBD1 (6 bases). The CDR3 loop spans 13 amino acids. Germline V gene lookup returns CDR1 LNHDA and CDR2 SQIVND (reference sequence). The V and J ends lost 5 bases and 4 bases respectively, with 12 bases between them. CDR3 region: CASSPAGAYEQYF. CDR3 sequence (DNA): TGTGCCAGTAGTCCGGCAGGGGCATACGAGCAGTACTTC.

The chain couples TRBV5-4 to TRBJ1-2; D unclear. The germline V and J ends were trimmed by 0 bases and 6 bases, with 18 bases remaining between them. Per the germline V gene, CDR1 is SGHNT and CDR2 is YYREEE (reference sequence). The CDR3 covers 16 residues. The CDR3, as DNA: TGTGCCAGCAGCTTGGAGGCAGTTCGGGAGCCTGATGGCTACACCTTC. This codes for CASSLEAVREPDGYTF.

This clone occurred a few times. The CDR3 DNA sequence: TGCGCCAGCAGCCCGGACAGGGGATCTGGAGAAAAACTGTTTTTT. It encodes CASSPDRGSGEKLFF. The chain is built from TRBV5-1 and TRBJ1-4; 9 bases are shared with TRBD1. V trimming: 4 bases; J trimming: 8 bases; junction bases outside the gene matches: 9. The CDR3 spans 15 residues. In germline, CDR1 is SGHRS, CDR2 YFSETQ.

The V and J genes are TRBV27 and TRBJ2-7; D is unresolved. The germline V gene has CDR1 MNHEY and CDR2 SMNVEV (reference sequence). The V end lost 3 bases, the J end lost 2 bases, and 8 bases lay between the germline ends. This CDR3 is 13 amino acids long. This CDR3 reads CASSFQAPYEQYF. DNA of the CDR3: TGTGCCAGCAGTTTTCAGGCGCCCTACGAGCAGTACTTC.

The chain employs TRBV6-5 and TRBJ1-2, with TRBD1 identical over 7 bases. This CDR3 region has 15 residues. The V and J ends lost 0 bases and 5 bases, in that order; junction bases with no gene match: 6. CDR1 and CDR2 (germline): MNHEY, SVGAGI. CDR3 region: CASSYSSLQGYGYTF. CDR3 DNA sequence: TGTGCCAGCAGTTACTCGAGCCTACAGGGGTATGGCTACACCTTC.

This rearrangement joins TRBV27 to TRBJ2-7, with 9 bases aligning to TRBD1. Germline V CDR1 and CDR2: MNHEY, SMNVEV (reference sequence). V shed 4 bases and J 7 bases; nucleotides not matched to a gene: 8. CDR3 length: 14 residues. For the CDR3, the DNA is TGTGCCAGCAGTTCCAGACAGGGGGTGGAGGAGCAGTACTTC. Protein sequence: CASSSRQGVEEQYF.

This clone was recorded a few times. This rearrangement joins TRBV9 to TRBJ2-2; TRBD2 agrees at 7 bases. There are 14 residues in the CDR3. CDR1 is SGDLS and CDR2 is YYNGEE in the germline V gene. The V and J ends lost 0 bases and 4 bases, in that order; junction bases with no gene match: 0. CDR3 in amino acids: CASSVGGGTGELFF. The CDR3 coding sequence is TGTGCCAGCAGCGTAGGCGGGGGCACCGGGGAGCTGTTTTTT.

This clone was observed a few times. This rearrangement joins TRBV9 to TRBJ2-1; tentatively, D is TRBD2 (5 bases). This CDR3 is 14 amino acids long. V was clipped by 3 bases and J by 0 bases, with 7 bases between them. The germline gives CDR1 SGDLS, CDR2 YYNGEE. The CDR3 sequence is CASSDGNSYNEQFF. Written as DNA, the CDR3 is TGTGCCAGCAGCGACGGGAACTCCTACAATGAGCAGTTCTTC. The entire variable domain, with the rest obtained from reference TRBV9 and TRBJ2-1, is as follows: DSGVTQTPKHLITATGQRVTLRCSPRSGDLSVYWYQQSLDQGLQFLIQYYNGEERAKGNILERFSAQQFPDLHSELNLSSLELGDSALYFCASSDGNSYNEQFFGPGTRLTVL.

The chain is built from TRBV15 and TRBJ1-2, with 8 bases matching TRBD1. CDR1 LNHNV and CDR2 YYDKDF come from the germline V gene (reference sequence). The CDR3 length is 14 residues. Trimming cost V 1 base and J 6 bases; bases outside gene matches: 4. The DNA for the CDR3 is TGTGCCACCAGCAGAGGAGGACAGGGAGATGGCTACACCTTC. Translating it yields CATSRGGQGDGYTF.

V is TRBV6-1 and J is TRBJ1-1, with unresolved D. V was cut by 6 bases and J by 3 bases, with 14 bases left in between. The length of the CDR3 is 14 residues. Germline assignment: CDR1 MNHNS and CDR2 SASEGT. The CDR3 bases are TGTGCCAGCAGGGCTTTTGCGGGTTACACTGAAGCTTTCTTT. Its protein is CASRAFAGYTEAFF.

The rearrangement links TRBV18 to TRBJ1-2, with a weak D call TRBD1 (5 bases). V was cut by 6 bases and J by 5 bases, with 13 bases left in between. The length of the CDR3 is 13 residues. The germline CDR1 and CDR2 sequences are KGHSH and LQKENI. CDR3 sequence reads: CASSPTETYGYTF. In DNA, the CDR3 is TGTGCCAGCTCCCCGACAGAGACTTATGGCTACACCTTC.

The chain has TRBV7-9 and TRBJ1-2, with TRBD1 identical over 9 bases. Germline assignment: CDR1 SEHNR and CDR2 FQNEAQ (reference sequence). The J segment lost 8 bases and the V segment lost 4 bases, leaving 8 bases of the junction unmatched. This CDR3 region has 14 residues. DNA of the CDR3: TGTGCCAGCAGCTCAGCCGGGACAGGGAGCGGCTACACCTTC. It codes for CASSSAGTGSGYTF.

V and J are TRBV5-4 and TRBJ2-1; D is unresolved. CDR1 and CDR2 (germline): SGHNT, YYREEE (reference sequence). V shed 4 bases and J shed 1 base, with 12 bases lying between them. This CDR3 has 15 amino acids. This CDR3 is CASSRRDSSYNEQFF. The CDR3 DNA follows: TGTGCCAGCAGCCGCCGCGACTCGTCCTACAATGAGCAGTTCTTC.

The genes are TRBV5-1 and TRBJ1-1; D remains ambiguous. The V end lost 4 bases, the J end lost 1 base, and 17 bases lay between the germline ends. This CDR3 comprises 16 residues. CDR1 and CDR2 (germline): SGHRS, YFSETQ. The CDR3 nucleotides read TGCGCCAGCAGCCTATTAGACGGAGGAGAGAACACTGAAGCTTTCTTT. As protein: CASSLLDGGENTEAFF.

V usage is TRBV4-1 and J usage is TRBJ2-7, with D perhaps matching TRBD1 (5 bases). Trimming pared 0 bases from V and 10 bases from J, leaving 10 bases between. The CDR3 is 12 amino acids. Germline V CDR1 and CDR2: MGHRA, YSYEKL. The CDR3 loop reads CASSQDFRVQYF. CDR3 nucleotide sequence: TGCGCCAGCAGCCAAGATTTCAGGGTTCAGTACTTC.

The chain couples TRBV5-1 to TRBJ2-1, with 8 bases lining up with TRBD2. The CDR3 sequence is 16 residues long. J gave up 7 bases and V 0 bases, and 9 bases lay outside the gene matches. Germline assignment: CDR1 SGHRS and CDR2 YFSETQ. CDR3 residues: CASSLDRAGAINEQFF. The CDR3, as DNA: TGCGCCAGCAGCTTGGATCGAGCGGGGGCCATTAATGAGCAGTTCTTC.

This clone was seen more than once but under ten times. The CDR3 protein is CASSPLSGRANYEQYF. The CDR3 region has the DNA TGTGCCAGCAGCCCCTTAAGCGGGAGGGCCAACTACGAGCAGTACTTC. The genes are TRBV14 and TRBJ2-7, with 10 positions matching TRBD2. CDR1 and CDR2 (germline): SGHDN, FVKESK. Unmatched junction bases numbered 9, after V lost 4 bases and J lost 3 bases. The CDR3 has 16 amino acids.

The genes are TRBV7-3 and TRBJ1-2; D uncertain. Germline loops: CDR1 SGHTA, CDR2 FQGTGA. CDR3 size: 13 residues. V shed 4 bases and J shed 9 bases, with 15 bases lying between them. The CDR3 nucleotides read TGTGCCAGCAGCTGGAGGGCGGGGAGAAGCTACACCTTC. It encodes CASSWRAGRSYTF.